The rows below give T cell receptor beta chains drawn from one sample of a study of metastatic and nonmetastatic thyroid tumors. Via MiXCR, TCRdb re-called the PCR reads. The table has 10,000 to 12,000 clones, approximately 30% seen once. Source material: tumor tissue. Receptors originate from a male donor with papillary thyroid cancer or a benign thyroid nodule (not recorded which). Some clones in this sample may be carry-over from other donors' samples. The conserved cysteine and the conserved F or W are not part of the CDR3 here. Only part of the rows carry a size: once, few, many, or a class if the clone is expanded.

v_call	clone_size	j_call	cdr3_aa
TRBV7-3	few	TRBJ1-6	ASSSPGTVLH
TRBV29-1	many	TRBJ1-1	SVDFGMNTEAF
TRBV6-5	few	TRBJ1-2	ASSYSPRNGYT
TRBV7-6	-	TRBJ1-1	ASSPSRVTEAF
TRBV5-1	-	TRBJ2-2	ASRNPVQVTAGELF
TRBV12-3/TRBV12-4	medium-sized	TRBJ2-1	ASSPGTRVSSKNNEQF
TRBV24-1	-	TRBJ2-3	ATSDSTVGWADTQY
TRBV7-2	-	TRBJ1-3	ASSSYGNTIY
TRBV6-1	large	TRBJ1-5	ASSLGQGGNNQPQH
TRBV6-1	few	TRBJ2-1	ASSHKGQINEQF
TRBV3-1	-	TRBJ2-1	ASSPGQLAGAAYNDEQF
TRBV30	-	TRBJ2-7	AWGWPIARGIYEQY
TRBV12-3/TRBV12-4	many	TRBJ2-5	ASSYGQGLETQY
TRBV20-1	-	TRBJ1-2	SAGGVDYGYT
TRBV11-3	few	TRBJ1-5	ASSLDLGGSNQPQH
TRBV6-1	-	TRBJ1-4	ASSGVMVRFWEKLF
TRBV6-4	-	TRBJ2-3	ASSDSHGHGTDAKY
TRBV7-9	-	TRBJ1-2	ASSYNPDSYGYT
TRBV4-2	many	TRBJ2-7	ASSQDSASGSREQY
TRBV6-5	medium-sized	TRBJ2-3	ASSSGTSGSLTDTQY
TRBV20-1	large	TRBJ1-2	SARTWTGHYYGYT
TRBV28	-	TRBJ1-2	ASSLQDRGGGYT
TRBV2	many	TRBJ2-2	ASSVRAPGGTGELF
TRBV28	-	TRBJ2-5	ASRVGGVETQY
TRBV6-4	many	TRBJ2-2	ASSGRDTGELF
TRBV7-7	medium-sized	TRBJ2-2	ASSPTAGVVTGELF
TRBV7-9	-	TRBJ1-2	ASSLTGEPLYGYT
TRBV30	-	TRBJ2-3	AWSVGGVRTDTQY
TRBV7-8	many	TRBJ2-5	ASRSPLGSPDETQY
TRBV10-3	many	TRBJ2-6	AIEGEEGANVLT
TRBV20-1	-	TRBJ2-7	SSISAVQY
TRBV20-1	-	TRBJ2-7	SAGMLYEQY
TRBV27	many	TRBJ2-1	ASKTSGTSGYNEQF
TRBV2	once	TRBJ2-6	ASTWDGRSGANVLT
TRBV5-1	many	TRBJ2-3	ASSLAQFTGTQY
TRBV3-1	-	TRBJ2-3	ASSRRLAGSTDTQY
TRBV7-2	-	TRBJ2-5	ASSYLAEETQY